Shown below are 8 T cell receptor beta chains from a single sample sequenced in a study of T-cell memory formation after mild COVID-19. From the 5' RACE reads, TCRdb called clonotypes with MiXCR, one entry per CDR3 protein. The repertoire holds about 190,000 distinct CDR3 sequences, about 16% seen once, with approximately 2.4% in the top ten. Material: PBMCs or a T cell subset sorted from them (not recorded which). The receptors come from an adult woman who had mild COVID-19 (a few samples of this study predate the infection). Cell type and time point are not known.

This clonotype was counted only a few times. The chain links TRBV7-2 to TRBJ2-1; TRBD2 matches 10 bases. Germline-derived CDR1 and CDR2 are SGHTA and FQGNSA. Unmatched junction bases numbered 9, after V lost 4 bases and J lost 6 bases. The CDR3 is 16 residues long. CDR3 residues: CASSSRWASGSNEQFF. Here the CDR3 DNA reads TGTGCCAGCAGCTCTCGATGGGCTAGCGGGAGCAATGAGCAGTTCTTC.

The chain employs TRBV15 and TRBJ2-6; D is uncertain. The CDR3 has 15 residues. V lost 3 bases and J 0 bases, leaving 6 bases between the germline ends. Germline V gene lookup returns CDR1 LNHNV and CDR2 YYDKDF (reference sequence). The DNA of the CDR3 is TGTGCCACCAGCAGTCCCCACTCTGGGGCCAACGTCCTGACTTTC. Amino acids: CATSSPHSGANVLTF.

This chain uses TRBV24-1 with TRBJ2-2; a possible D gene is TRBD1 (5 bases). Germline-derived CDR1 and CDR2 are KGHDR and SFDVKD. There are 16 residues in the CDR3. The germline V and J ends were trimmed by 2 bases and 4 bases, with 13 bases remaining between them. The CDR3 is CATSDYQGSGTGELFF. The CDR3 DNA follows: TGTGCCACCAGTGATTATCAGGGATCCGGCACCGGGGAGCTGTTTTTT.

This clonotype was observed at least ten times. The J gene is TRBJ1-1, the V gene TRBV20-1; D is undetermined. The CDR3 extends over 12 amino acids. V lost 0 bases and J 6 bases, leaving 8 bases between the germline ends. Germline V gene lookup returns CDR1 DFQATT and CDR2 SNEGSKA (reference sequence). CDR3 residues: CSAREHRAEAFF. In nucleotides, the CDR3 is TGCAGTGCTAGAGAACATAGGGCTGAAGCTTTCTTT.

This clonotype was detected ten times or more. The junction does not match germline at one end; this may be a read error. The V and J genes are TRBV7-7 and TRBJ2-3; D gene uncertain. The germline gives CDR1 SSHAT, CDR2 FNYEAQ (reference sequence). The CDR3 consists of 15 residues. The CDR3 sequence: CASSRRPFSTDTQYF. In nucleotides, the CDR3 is TGTGCTAGCAGCCGCAGGCCCTTTAGCACAGATACGCAGTATTTT.

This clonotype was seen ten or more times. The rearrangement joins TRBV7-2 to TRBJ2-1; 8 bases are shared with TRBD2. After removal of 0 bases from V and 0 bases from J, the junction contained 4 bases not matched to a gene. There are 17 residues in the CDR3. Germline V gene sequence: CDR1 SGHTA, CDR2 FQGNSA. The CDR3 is CASSLAPGLGSYNEQFF. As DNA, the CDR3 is TGTGCCAGCAGCTTAGCGCCGGGACTAGGCTCCTACAATGAGCAGTTCTTC.

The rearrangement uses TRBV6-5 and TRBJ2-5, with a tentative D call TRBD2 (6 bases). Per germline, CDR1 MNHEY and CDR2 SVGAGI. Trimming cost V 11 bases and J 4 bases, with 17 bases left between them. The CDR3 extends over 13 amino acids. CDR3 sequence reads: CASSRLGVETQYF. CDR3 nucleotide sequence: TGTGCCTCCTCCCGACTAGGCGTAGAGACCCAGTACTTC.

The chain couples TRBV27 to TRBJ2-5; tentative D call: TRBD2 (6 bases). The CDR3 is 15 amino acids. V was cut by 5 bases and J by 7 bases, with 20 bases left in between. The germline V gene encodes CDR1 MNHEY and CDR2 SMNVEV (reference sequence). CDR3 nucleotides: TGTGCCAGCAGTGCTAGGAGGGGAAAGAGTTGGACCCAGTACTTC. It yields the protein CASSARRGKSWTQYF.